These 27 T cell receptor beta chains share one sample of origin, sequenced in a study of blood T cell repertoires in COVID-19. Sequenced by immunoSEQ multiplex PCR; TCRdb stores in-frame clones only, minus some. Here the sample spans approximately 300,000 clones, less than 85% being singletons. The material sequenced was PBMCs or T cells enriched from blood (not recorded which). These receptors came from a woman in her 30s who had been exposed to COVID-19.

CDR3 residues: CASRGWGGYHYSNQPQHF. DNA of the CDR3: TGCGCCAGCAGAGGGTGGGGGGGATATCATTATAGCAATCAGCCCCAGCATTTT. This sequence joins TRBV10-1 and TRBJ1-5; tentatively, D is TRBD1 (5 bases). The CDR3 is 18 residues long. Germline V lookup: CDR1 WNHNN, CDR2 SYGVQD (reference sequence). Trimming removed 6 bases from V and 0 bases from J, with 21 bases in between.

The chain carries TRBV27 and TRBJ1-4; a weak D match, TRBD1 (6 bases). This CDR3 is built from 16 residues. Germline CDR1 reads MNHEY; CDR2 reads SMNVEV (reference sequence). Trimming took 7 bases from V and 2 from J, leaving 17 bases between them. CDR3 in amino acids: CASTLRGGRTNEKLFF. The CDR3 bases are TGTGCCAGCACCCTGAGGGGGGGGCGGACTAATGAAAAACTGTTTTTT.

Comments on this clone: One junction end does not reproduce the germline sequence, and a read error may be involved. V gene TRBV3-1 (or the pseudogene TRBV3-2) combines with J gene TRBJ1-1, with D tentatively TRBD1 (5 bases). The CDR3 spans 17 residues. CDR1 is LGHDT, CDR2 YNNKEL, per germline (reference sequence). In nucleotides, the CDR3 is TGTGCCAGCAGGCAAGGACAAGGATCCCCTATGAACACTGAAGCTTTCTTT. It yields the protein CASRQGQGSPMNTEAFF.

Turning to this clone: The junction and the germline gene differ at one end; a read error may be behind it. The V call is TRBV30, the J call TRBJ1-2; perhaps TRBD1 as D (6 bases). The CDR3 is made up of 8 amino acids. Germline V gene lookup returns CDR1 GTSNPN and CDR2 SVGIG (reference sequence). CDR3 in amino acids: CAWSYRVF. Here the CDR3 DNA reads TGTGCCTGGAGTTACAGGGTCTTC.

The sample holds a few counts of this clone. The V call is TRBV10-2, the J call TRBJ1-4; 10 bases map to TRBD1. CDR1 and CDR2 from the germline V gene are WSHSY and SAAADI. V lost 6 bases, J lost 7 bases, and 8 bases stayed unmatched. This CDR3 is 15 amino acids long. As DNA, the CDR3 is TGCGCCAGCAGCGACGGCGACAGGGGGCCTGAAAAACTGTTTTTT. Translated: CASSDGDRGPEKLFF.

This rearrangement joins TRBV11-2 to TRBJ2-3, with 7 bases lining up with TRBD2. Germline values: CDR1 SGHAT, CDR2 FQNNGV. V lost 4 bases, J lost 1 base, and 11 bases stayed unmatched. This CDR3 has 17 amino acids. The CDR3 sequence is CASSSIVLREGTDTQYF. The CDR3, as DNA: TGTGCCAGCAGCTCTATAGTCTTACGGGAGGGCACAGATACGCAGTATTTT.

The rearrangement links TRBV7-6 to TRBJ2-6; 7 bases are shared with TRBD1. V gave up 8 bases and J gave up 0 bases; unmatched junction bases: 10. The CDR3 sequence is 17 residues long. The V gene's germline CDR1 is SGHVS and CDR2 FNYEAQ. The CDR3, as DNA: TGTGCCAGCGGGGCCTCGGGACAGAGCTCTGGGGCCAACGTCCTGACTTTC. Protein product: CASGASGQSSGANVLTF.

The rearrangement joins TRBV10-3 to TRBJ2-5; D not certain. The CDR3 covers 12 residues. V was trimmed by 2 bases and J by 2 bases, leaving 3 bases between them. Germline assignment: CDR1 ENHRY and CDR2 SYGVKD. CDR3 region: CAISEQQETQYF. The DNA for the CDR3 is TGTGCCATCAGTGAGCAGCAAGAGACCCAGTACTTC.

The chain couples TRBV29-1 to TRBJ1-2; 9 positions agree with TRBD1. The CDR3 sequence is 13 residues long. The trim removed 8 bases at V and 7 bases at J, leaving 11 bases unmatched. The germline V gene has CDR1 SQVTM and CDR2 ANQGSEA. For the CDR3, the DNA is TGCAGCATTACAGGGGGCGCGATGAGTGGCTACACCTTC. This gives the protein CSITGGAMSGYTF.

The chain is built from TRBV5-4 and TRBJ2-7; perhaps TRBD1 as D (6 bases). The germline V gene has CDR1 SGHNT and CDR2 YYREEE (reference sequence). This CDR3 is 16 amino acids long. V lost 1 base to trimming and J lost 5 bases, with 19 bases between them. The CDR3 DNA is TGTGCCAGCAGCTTGCCGCAGGGGCACCTAGGGAACGAGCAGTACTTC. This translates into CASSLPQGHLGNEQYF.

The V call is TRBV4-3, the J call TRBJ1-2; D is ambiguous. Germline CDR1 LGHNA, CDR2 YSLEER. This CDR3 has 13 amino acids. V lost 0 bases and J lost 9, with 11 bases in between. The CDR3 reads CASSQDPRNSYTF. In DNA, the CDR3 is TGCGCCAGCAGCCAAGACCCCAGGAACAGCTACACCTTC.

This clone has only one observation. V usage is TRBV29-1 and J usage is TRBJ2-7, with TRBD1 matching 12 bases. Germline CDR1 reads SQVTM; CDR2 reads ANQGSEA. The CDR3 sequence is 12 residues long. J lost 6 bases, V lost 8 bases, and 5 bases had no gene match. The CDR3, as DNA: TGCAGCACGGGACAGGGGGCCAGCGAGCAGTACTTC. Amino acid sequence: CSTGQGASEQYF.

CDR3 in DNA: TGTGCCAGTAGTACTCGTCGCCTAGCGGGGGTGGAGACCCAGTACTTC. Its translation: CASSTRRLAGVETQYF. The J gene is TRBJ2-5, the V gene TRBV19; 10 bases align to TRBD2. Germline CDR1 LNHDA, CDR2 SQIVND (reference sequence). The J segment lost 5 bases and the V segment lost 4 bases, leaving 10 bases of the junction unmatched. The CDR3 is 16 amino acids.

The chain joins TRBV27 to TRBJ2-3; D perhaps matches TRBD2 (5 bases). The CDR3 has 15 amino acids. V lost 3 bases and J 2 bases, leaving 12 bases between the germline ends. Germline V lookup: CDR1 MNHEY, CDR2 SMNVEV (reference sequence). The CDR3 DNA follows: TGTGCCAGCAGTTTTGAGGGCGCCAACACAGATACGCAGTATTTT. Amino acid sequence: CASSFEGANTDTQYF.

V and J are TRBV5-6 and TRBJ1-6, with 10 bases matching TRBD1. Per germline, CDR1 SGHDT and CDR2 YYEEEE. Trimming at V came to 4 bases and at J to 6 bases, leaving 10 bases not matched to a gene. The CDR3 sequence is 17 residues long. This chain's CDR3 is CASSGGQGLLGNSPLHF. The CDR3 nucleotides read TGTGCCAGCAGCGGGGGACAGGGGTTGTTAGGTAATTCACCCCTCCACTTT.

The chain is built from TRBV2 and TRBJ2-1, with 8 bases matching TRBD2. The germline gives CDR1 SNHLY, CDR2 FYNNEI. This CDR3 is 18 amino acids long. J was trimmed by 1 base and V by 4 bases; bases with no gene match: 12. The CDR3 DNA reads as TGTGCCAGCAGTGTGGGACGGGGGGGGCAAACTTCCTACAATGAGCAGTTCTTC. Protein: CASSVGRGGQTSYNEQFF.

The V gene is TRBV12-3 or TRBV12-4, the J gene TRBJ1-3; tentatively, D is TRBD1 (5 bases). Trimming left V 5 bases short and J 1 base short, with 6 bases between. There are 13 residues in the CDR3. CDR3 bases: TGTGCCAGCAGTCGGGGGTCTGGAAACACCATATATTTT. The encoded protein is CASSRGSGNTIYF.

The V and J genes are TRBV19 and TRBJ1-5; D unclear. V lost 1 base to trimming and J lost 9 bases, with 13 bases between them. The length of the CDR3 is 14 residues. Per the germline V gene, CDR1 is LNHDA and CDR2 is SQIVND (reference sequence). The CDR3 nucleotides are TGTGCCAGTAGTATAGCGAACAGTCAACGGCCCCAGCATTTT. This sequence encodes CASSIANSQRPQHF.

This clone was observed a few times. J is TRBJ2-1 and V is TRBV29-1, with TRBD2 identical over 11 bases. The CDR3 sequence is 11 residues long. CDR1 SQVTM and CDR2 ANQGSEA come from the germline V gene. V lost 7 bases to trimming and J lost 10 bases; unmatched junction nucleotides: 3. The CDR3 reads CSETSGKEQFF. DNA of the CDR3: TGCAGCGAGACTAGCGGGAAGGAGCAGTTCTTC.

V usage is TRBV5-5 and J usage is TRBJ2-7, with 8 bases matching TRBD2. V trimming: 2 bases; J trimming: 7 bases; junction bases outside the gene matches: 5. CDR1 is SGHKS, CDR2 YYEKEE, per germline (reference sequence). This CDR3 comprises 13 residues. The CDR3 bases are TGTGCCAGCAGCTTAGCGGGAGTAGCGGAGCAGTACTTC. This encodes CASSLAGVAEQYF.

This sequence joins TRBV27 and TRBJ2-1, with 10 bases identical to TRBD1. The CDR3 has 15 amino acids. V shed 2 bases, J shed 2 bases, and the junction held 0 bases outside the gene matches. From germline, CDR1 is MNHEY and CDR2 SMNVEV (reference sequence). In DNA, the CDR3 is TGTGCCAGCAGTTTAGGGACAGGGGCCTACAATGAGCAGTTCTTC. As protein: CASSLGTGAYNEQFF.

This chain connects TRBV30 to TRBJ2-3; no clear D gene. Trimming left V 2 bases short and J 6 bases short, with 6 bases between. CDR3 length equals 11 residues. The germline V gene encodes CDR1 GTSNPN and CDR2 SVGIG (reference sequence). CDR3 residues: CAWSPRDTQYF. The CDR3, as DNA: TGTGCCTGGAGTCCCAGGGATACGCAGTATTTT.

This clone has just one count. V gene TRBV12-3 or TRBV12-4 combines with J gene TRBJ2-1, with 9 bases aligning to TRBD1. The J segment lost 14 bases and the V segment lost 5 bases, leaving 7 bases of the junction unmatched. This CDR3 is built from 12 residues. The CDR3 loop reads CASSGGTGLKFF. The CDR3 coding sequence is TGTGCCAGCAGTGGCGGGACAGGGTTAAAGTTCTTC.

The J gene is TRBJ1-1, the V gene TRBV28, with 9 bases identical to TRBD1. Germline V gives CDR1 MDHEN, CDR2 SYDVKM. The CDR3 contains 17 residues. V shed 5 bases, J shed 3 bases, and the junction held 13 bases outside the gene matches. As DNA, the CDR3 is TGTGCCAGCAGTCAAGGCGGGTCGGGACAGGGACACACTGAAGCTTTCTTT. The encoded protein is CASSQGGSGQGHTEAFF. The full variable domain, rest sourced from reference TRBV28 and TRBJ1-1, is DVKVTQSSRYLVKRTGEKVFLECVQDMDHENMFWYRQDPGLGLRLIYFSYDVKMKEKGDIPEGYSVSREKKERFSLILESASTNQTSMYLCASSQGGSGQGHTEAFFGQGTRLTVV.

This clone was counted between two and nine times. The chain couples TRBV28 to TRBJ1-2; D call uncertain. With 5 bases removed from V and 1 base from J, the gap between germline ends came to 11 bases. The V gene's germline CDR1 is MDHEN and CDR2 SYDVKM. The CDR3 is 14 residues long. The CDR3 loop is CASSLTGSNYGYTF. The CDR3 DNA reads TGTGCCAGCAGTCTCACCGGGAGTAACTATGGCTACACCTTC.

The CDR3 nucleotides are TGTGCCAGCAGCTTAGATGGGACTAGCGGGAGCCTCTCCTACAATGAGCAGTTCTTC. Protein sequence: CASSLDGTSGSLSYNEQFF. V gene TRBV11-3 combines with J gene TRBJ2-1, with TRBD2 matching over 14 bases. The CDR3 has 19 residues. Unmatched junction bases numbered 4, after V lost 0 bases and J lost 0 bases. Germline V gives CDR1 SGHNT, CDR2 YENEEA.

The genes are TRBV28 and TRBJ2-7; D perhaps matches TRBD2 (5 bases). The germline V gene encodes CDR1 MDHEN and CDR2 SYDVKM. The CDR3 loop spans 14 amino acids. V lost 1 base, J lost 6 bases, and 13 bases lay in between. For the CDR3, the DNA is TGTGCCAGCAGTTTATACCGGGGAATGTCCGAGCAGTACTTC. This gives the protein CASSLYRGMSEQYF.